The 15 T cell receptor beta chains presented below share a single source sample, sequenced in a study of blood T cell repertoires in COVID-19. TCRdb's table, derived via immunoSEQ multiplex PCR, lists solely in-frame clones and lacks some. The data contain about 380,000 clones, roughly 86% of them singletons. What was sequenced was PBMCs or T cells enriched from blood (not recorded which). Every receptor here comes from a man under 40 who had recovered from COVID-19.

This clone was seen a handful of times. The rearrangement joins TRBV5-6 to TRBJ1-4, with TRBD1 identical over 8 bases. The V segment lost 2 bases and the J segment 3 bases; nucleotides outside the gene matches: 3. Germline V gives CDR1 SGHDT, CDR2 YYEEEE. CDR3 length: 15 residues. Written as DNA, the CDR3 is TGTGCCAGCAGCTTTACAGGGGGTGCTAATGAAAAACTGTTTTTT. Amino acids: CASSFTGGANEKLFF.

This clone was observed a single time. The chain joins TRBV6-5 to TRBJ2-7; 10 bases are a match to TRBD1. Germline-derived CDR1 and CDR2 are MNHEY and SVGAGI. J gave up 6 bases and V 0 bases, and 5 bases lay outside the gene matches. This CDR3 is 15 amino acids long. The CDR3 nucleotides are TGTGCCAGCAGTTACTCGCACGACAGGGGGCTCGAGCAGTACTTC. Amino acid sequence: CASSYSHDRGLEQYF.

The chain combines TRBV4-1 with TRBJ1-1; TRBD1 is a possible D gene (6 bases). CDR1 is MGHRA, CDR2 YSYEKL, per germline. The CDR3 spans 14 residues. Trimming removed 4 bases at V and 0 bases at J, with 9 bases between. The DNA of the CDR3 is TGCGCCAGCAGCCGGACAGTTATGAACACTGAAGCTTTCTTT. Translated: CASSRTVMNTEAFF.

The V call is TRBV1, the J call TRBJ2-3; TRBD2, as called in the table, went unchecked against the DNA. TRBV1 constitutes a pseudogene. The CDR3 is 19 residues long. The CDR3 spells CTSSLHPSPSGEGSDTQYF. In DNA form, the CDR3 reads TGCACCAGCAGCCTTCACCCATCTCCCTCTGGCGAGGGATCTGATACGCAGTATTTT.

The chain links TRBV23-1 to TRBJ1-4; 7 bases map to TRBD1. TRBV23-1 is an ORF, and what it does is uncertain. V gave up 2 bases and J gave up 4 bases; unmatched junction bases: 7. This CDR3 is 16 amino acids long. CDR3 in amino acids: CASSQADRLNNEKLFF. The DNA of the CDR3 is TGCGCCAGCAGTCAAGCGGACAGGTTAAATAATGAAAAACTGTTTTTT.

A remark on this clone: The germline gene is not matched at one end of the junction; a read error may be the cause. This chain uses TRBV10-3 with TRBJ2-5; TRBD2 agrees at 16 bases. The CDR3 covers 13 residues. Germline-derived CDR1 and CDR2 are ENHRY and SYGVKD. CDR3 residues: CAITGTSGGASDF. CDR3 sequence (DNA): TGTGCCATCACTGGGACTAGCGGGGGGGCTAGCGACTTC.

The rearrangement uses TRBV19 and TRBJ2-3; TRBD1 aligns across 11 bases. The J segment lost 4 bases and the V segment lost 6 bases, leaving 6 bases of the junction unmatched. This CDR3 has 15 residues. Looked up from germline, CDR1 is LNHDA and CDR2 is SQIVND (reference sequence). The CDR3 DNA reads TGTGCCAGTAGGCCCCCGGACAGGGGGCCAGATACGCAGTATTTT. Its protein is CASRPPDRGPDTQYF.

The chain recombines TRBV6-2 or TRBV6-3 with TRBJ1-2, with D possibly being TRBD1 (6 bases). Germline assignment: CDR1 MNHEY and CDR2 SVGEGT. This CDR3 spans 13 amino acids. V was pared by 2 bases and J by 8 bases, with 12 bases between. CDR3 in amino acids: CASSYGTSGGYTF. DNA for the CDR3: TGTGCCAGCAGTTACGGGACATCAGGCGGCTACACCTTC.

The rearrangement links TRBV3-1 (or the pseudogene TRBV3-2) to TRBJ2-2; D unresolved. CDR3 length: 15 residues. Deletions cut 1 base from V and 1 base from J, with 7 bases between. The V gene's germline CDR1 is LGHDT and CDR2 YNNKEL (reference sequence). In DNA form, the CDR3 reads TGTGCCAGCAGCCAAGTTTCCGGGAACACCGGGGAGCTGTTTTTT. Translating gives CASSQVSGNTGELFF.

The chain couples TRBV7-9 to TRBJ2-7, with D perhaps TRBD2 (6 bases). Deletions cut 0 bases from V and 5 bases from J, with 8 bases between. The CDR3 loop spans 13 amino acids. CDR1 is SEHNR and CDR2 is FQNEAQ in the germline V gene (reference sequence). CDR3 residues: CASSLAGGNEQYF. For the CDR3, the DNA is TGTGCCAGCAGCTTAGCGGGGGGAAACGAGCAGTACTTC.

This clone was detected a few times. The chain is built from TRBV3-1 (or the pseudogene TRBV3-2) and TRBJ2-1, with D possibly being TRBD1 (6 bases). Between the trimmed V and J ends, which lost 1 base and 14 bases, there was a span of 12 bases. Looked up from germline, CDR1 is LGHDT and CDR2 is YNNKEL (reference sequence). This CDR3 is built from 12 residues. CDR3 amino acids: CASSQARDNKFF. Here the CDR3 DNA reads TGTGCCAGCAGCCAAGCCCGGGACAACAAGTTCTTC.

The rearrangement joins TRBV5-1 to TRBJ1-5, with D possibly TRBD1 on 6 matching bases. Per germline, CDR1 SGHRS and CDR2 YFSETQ. V was pared by 4 bases and J by 7 bases, with 15 bases between. CDR3 length equals 14 residues. CDR3 amino acids: CASSPGTTAQPQHF. DNA for the CDR3: TGCGCCAGCAGCCCCGGGACAACGGCCCAGCCCCAGCATTTT.

The chain couples TRBV4-3 to TRBJ2-1, with D maybe TRBD2 (6 bases). V shed 3 bases and J shed 8 bases, with 20 bases lying between them. Germline CDR1 and CDR2: LGHNA and YSLEER. This CDR3 has 16 amino acids. The CDR3 sequence: CASSHLIRDASDEQFF. The DNA for the CDR3 is TGCGCCAGCAGCCATCTCATCCGGGACGCTAGCGATGAGCAGTTCTTC.

This chain links TRBV18 with TRBJ2-3, with D uncertain. The CDR3 is 14 residues long. The V end lost 5 bases, the J end lost 0 bases, and 9 bases lay between the germline ends. Germline CDR1 and CDR2: KGHSH and LQKENI. The CDR3 protein is CASSVQHSTDTQYF. CDR3 in DNA: TGTGCCAGCTCAGTTCAACATAGCACAGATACGCAGTATTTT.

CDR3 coding DNA: TGTGCCTGGAGTGCTGGTTTCGGTGTTAACTATGGCTACACCTTC. It encodes CAWSAGFGVNYGYTF. The chain joins TRBV30 to TRBJ1-2; D call uncertain. Germline V gene lookup returns CDR1 GTSNPN and CDR2 SVGIG (reference sequence). This CDR3 region has 15 residues. Trimming removed 1 base from V and 1 base from J, with 13 bases in between.